Listed here is a single TCR beta chain. This sample is part of a study of blood T cell repertoires in COVID-19. Study as a whole: Samples taken during acute and convalescent COVID-19 were collected in the United States, Italy and Spain. T cells, B-cell-depleted T cells, or PBMCs supplied cDNA or gDNA.

The ends lost 5 bases at V and 2 bases at J; junction bases unmatched: 7. The CDR3 extends over 17 amino acids. The V gene's germline CDR1 is SGHTA and CDR2 FQGTGA. Original handling: Estimates of nucleated cell counts were drawn from the amplification of reference gene primers. Repertoires were generated with immunoSEQ multiplex PCR, while TCRdb's copy carries only in-frame clones and drops some. The V and J calls and clone size were taken over from that table, and D and trimming were inferred from the DNA. The data hold approximately 350,000 clones, with about 90% observed a single time. Seattle patients were enrolled during active infection and followed longitudinally.

The sequencing sample was made of peripheral blood. The source is a woman aged 45-59 years with COVID-19, enrolled during active disease. The chain recombines TRBV7-3 with TRBJ2-3; 13 bases are shared with TRBD2. The CDR3 nucleotides are TGTGCCAGCAGCCTCCGGACTAGCGGGAGTTTCACAGATACGCAGTATTTT. This translates into CASSLRTSGSFTDTQYF.